These T cell receptor beta chains were read from a single sample in a study of neurological immune-mediated disorders. TCRdb ran MiXCR on the 5' RACE reads and lists one entry per CDR3 protein. The table lists under 60,000 distinct CDR3 sequences, around 17% of them singletons. Sequenced input: PBMCs. These receptors were obtained from a man between 60 and 75 years old in good health. The CDR3 runs from the conserved cysteine through the conserved F or W. The D gene is left open where the match is weak. Clone size, where shown, is once, few, many, or a class for clones that have expanded.

TRBJ2-3 TRBV7-9 TRBD1 . CASSLTGQGTDTQYF TGTGCCAGCAGCTTAACGGGACAGGGCACAGATACGCAGTATTTT
TRBJ2-1 TRBV5-6 . many CASDPGTRNEQFF TGTGCCAGCGACCCCGGGACCCGCAATGAGCAGTTCTTC
TRBJ2-1 TRBV5-1 TRBD1 many CASSLVAGQGDEQFF TGCGCCAGCAGCTTGGTAGCGGGACAGGGGGATGAGCAGTTCTTC
TRBJ2-7 TRBV24-1 . medium-sized CATSVEGRREQYF TGTGCCACCAGTGTGGAGGGGCGAAGGGAGCAGTACTTC
TRBJ2-7 TRBV20-1 TRBD1 few CSATDRGRRNYEQYF TGCAGTGCTACGGACAGGGGGCGAAGAAACTACGAGCAGTACTTC
TRBJ1-3 TRBV18 . many CASSPLGRDENTIYF TGTGCCAGCTCACCGCTCGGCAGGGATGAAAACACCATATATTTT
TRBJ1-2 TRBV3-1 . many CASSRNRDGAGYTF TGTGCCAGCAGCCGTAACAGGGATGGCGCTGGCTACACCTTC
TRBJ2-3 TRBV20-1 TRBD2 many CSARDPLTSGDTDTQYF TGCAGTGCTAGAGATCCCCTGACTAGCGGGGACACAGATACGCAGTATTTT
TRBJ1-1 TRBV20-1 . . CSARAAAEAFF TGCAGTGCTAGAGCGGCCGCTGAAGCTTTCTTT
TRBJ2-7 TRBV29-1 . many CSVTAVAYEQYF TGCAGCGTTACTGCCGTCGCTTACGAGCAGTACTTC
TRBJ2-1 TRBV7-2 . many CASSRIGLGNYNEQFF TGTGCCAGCAGCCGAATCGGACTTGGGAATTACAATGAGCAGTTCTTC
TRBJ1-5 TRBV28 TRBD1 many CASSLTDRAYSNQPQHF TGTGCCAGCAGTTTAACAGACAGGGCCTATAGCAATCAGCCCCAGCATTTT
TRBJ2-7 TRBV28 . many CASRDSNYEQYF TGTGCCAGCAGGGACAGCAACTACGAGCAGTACTTC
TRBJ1-2 TRBV4-2 . many CASSQGQQNYGYTF TGTGCCAGCAGCCAAGGGCAACAGAACTATGGCTACACCTTC
TRBJ2-2 TRBV14 TRBD1 . CASSPLITPAGGNTGELFF TGTGCCAGCAGCCCGCTTATTACGCCGGCAGGGGGGAACACCGGGGAGCTGTTTTTT
TRBJ2-7 TRBV20-1 . many CSALQEDYEQYF TGCAGTGCTCTCCAGGAGGACTACGAGCAGTACTTC
TRBJ2-5 TRBV20-1 . . CSARDMEGLQETQYF TGCAGTGCTAGAGATATGGAAGGGCTACAAGAGACCCAGTACTTC
TRBJ2-7 TRBV29-1 TRBD1 many CSVDPGQGMYEQYF TGCAGCGTTGACCCAGGACAGGGAATGTACGAGCAGTACTTC
TRBJ2-5 TRBV3-1 . many CASSHRGQQETQYF TGTGCCAGCAGCCATCGCGGGCAACAAGAGACCCAGTACTTC
TRBJ2-3 TRBV4-1 TRBD1 many CASSQAPDRSDTQYF TGCGCCAGCAGCCAAGCCCCGGACAGGTCAGATACGCAGTATTTT
TRBJ2-1 TRBV20-1 . medium-sized CSASGGTYNEQFF TGCAGTGCTAGCGGCGGGACTTACAATGAGCAGTTCTTC
TRBJ2-7 TRBV5-1 TRBD2 many CASSFEGGEQYF TGCGCCAGCAGCTTTGAGGGAGGGGAGCAGTACTTC
TRBJ2-3 TRBV5-1 TRBD2 few CASSWTGLAGGPGDTQYF TGCGCCAGCAGCTGGACAGGACTAGCGGGAGGGCCCGGGGATACGCAGTATTTT
TRBJ2-7 TRBV10-3 TRBD2 many CASTAGTSGAYEQYF TGTGCTTCTACCGCCGGGACTAGCGGGGCCTACGAGCAGTACTTC
TRBJ1-5 TRBV5-5 . many CASSSRLGNQPQHF TGTGCCAGCAGCTCCCGGCTCGGGAATCAGCCCCAGCATTTT
TRBJ2-7 TRBV11-2 . many CASSLARATYEQYF TGTGCCAGCAGCTTAGCACGGGCTACCTACGAGCAGTACTTC
TRBJ2-1 TRBV7-2 . many CASSQNGGRPVGEQFF TGTGCCAGCAGCCAGAACGGAGGACGTCCGGTAGGGGAGCAGTTCTTC
TRBJ1-1 TRBV5-1 . medium-sized CASSLDIGNTEAFF TGCGCCAGCAGCTTGGACATAGGGAACACTGAAGCTTTCTTT
TRBJ2-1 TRBV2 . many CASSEGLTGNEQFF TGTGCCAGCAGTGAGGGACTCACCGGCAATGAGCAGTTCTTC
TRBJ2-7 TRBV4-2 TRBD2 many CASSHILGLAESYEQYF TGTGCCAGCAGCCATATACTGGGACTAGCGGAGTCCTACGAGCAGTACTTC
TRBJ2-7 TRBV29-1 . . CSVGDPSLEQYF TGCAGCGTTGGGGACCCTAGCCTCGAGCAGTACTTC
TRBJ2-2 TRBV5-1 . many CASSLGAGWNTGELFF TGCGCCAGCAGCCTCGGGGCCGGCTGGAACACCGGGGAGCTGTTTTTT
TRBJ2-3 TRBV7-9 . many CASSLVVGAQYF TGTGCCAGCAGCTTAGTAGTGGGGGCCCAGTATTTT
TRBJ2-7 TRBV3-1 TRBD2 many CASSQDLAGDREQYF TGTGCCAGCAGCCAAGACCTAGCGGGAGATCGAGAGCAGTACTTC
TRBJ2-7 TRBV7-2 TRBD2 many CASRVTSGEVHEQYF TGTGCCAGCAGAGTAACTAGCGGGGAAGTTCACGAGCAGTACTTC
TRBJ2-7 TRBV20-1 TRBD2 many CSARRWMIAGGPWAWEQYF TGCAGTGCTAGAAGGTGGATGATAGCGGGAGGGCCCTGGGCGTGGGAGCAGTACTTC
TRBJ2-7 TRBV6-5 TRBD1 many CASSYTRQGYEQYF TGTGCCAGCAGTTACACACGACAGGGATACGAGCAGTACTTC
TRBJ2-7 TRBV5-1 . many CASRLRSRDEQYF TGCGCCAGCCGGCTGAGAAGCCGGGACGAGCAGTACTTC
TRBJ2-3 TRBV7-2 TRBD2 many CASSLQAGRTDTQYF TGTGCCAGCAGCCTCCAAGCGGGAAGGACAGATACGCAGTATTTT
TRBJ2-1 TRBV20-1 . many CSASEGGNEQFF TGCAGTGCTAGTGAGGGAGGAAATGAGCAGTTCTTC
TRBJ1-2 TRBV7-2 TRBD1 many CASSLGQGSGYTF TGTGCCAGCAGCTTGGGACAGGGAAGTGGCTACACCTTC
TRBJ1-5 TRBV6-1 . once CASSLTGFSNQPQHF TGTGCCAGCAGTTTGACTGGGTTTAGCAATCAGCCCCAGCATTTT
TRBJ2-7 TRBV6-2/TRBV6-3 . many CASSSPRTAYEQYF TGTGCCAGCAGCTCCCCTCGGACCGCCTACGAGCAGTACTTC
TRBJ2-2 TRBV12-3/TRBV12-4 . many CASSLFVGELFF TGTGCCAGCAGTTTATTCGTCGGGGAGCTGTTTTTT
TRBJ2-2 TRBV5-1 . . CASSLGGPLTGELFF TGCGCCAGCAGCTTGGGGGGACCCCTCACCGGGGAGCTGTTTTTT
TRBJ2-7 TRBV29-1 . few CSVAQVPYEQYF TGCAGCGTTGCCCAGGTCCCCTACGAGCAGTACTTC